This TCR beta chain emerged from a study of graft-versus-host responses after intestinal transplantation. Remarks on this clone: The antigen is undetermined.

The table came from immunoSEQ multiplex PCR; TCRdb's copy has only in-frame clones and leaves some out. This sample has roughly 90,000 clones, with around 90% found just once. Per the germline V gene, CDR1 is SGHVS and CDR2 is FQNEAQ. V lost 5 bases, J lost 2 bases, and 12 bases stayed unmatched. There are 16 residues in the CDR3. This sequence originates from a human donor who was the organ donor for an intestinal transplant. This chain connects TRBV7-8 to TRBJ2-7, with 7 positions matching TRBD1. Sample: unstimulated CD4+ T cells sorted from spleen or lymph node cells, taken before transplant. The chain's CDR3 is CASSQPTGDPTYEQYF. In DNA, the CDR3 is TGTGCCAGCAGCCAACCTACAGGGGACCCTACCTACGAGCAGTACTTC. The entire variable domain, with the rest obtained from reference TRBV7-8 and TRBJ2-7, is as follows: GAGVSQSPRYKVAKRGQDVALRCDPISGHVSLFWYQQALGQGPEFLTYFQNEAQLDKSGLPSDRFFAERPEGSVSTLKIQRTQQEDSAVYLCASSQPTGDPTYEQYFGPGTRLTVT.